The T cell receptor beta chain described here comes from a study of T cell responses to AZD1222 COVID-19 vaccine. The protocol was immunoSEQ multiplex PCR, while the TCRdb copy is restricted to in-frame clones and leaves out a portion. The sample holds some 80,000 clones, about 90% seen once. Unmatched junction bases numbered 7, after V lost 1 base and J lost 11 bases. Germline-derived CDR1 and CDR2 are SNHLY and FYNNEI. The CDR3 length is 13 residues. This sample comprised peripheral blood, obtained on day 0 of AZD1222 vaccination. The chain combines TRBV2 with TRBJ2-7; 8 nucleotides agree with TRBD1. This TCR came from an adult in good health. The CDR3 DNA is TGTGCCAGCAGTGAAGGACAGGGGCCCCATGAGTACTTC. Its protein product is CASSEGQGPHEYF.